This T cell receptor (beta chain) came from a study of T cell changes during pregnancy in multiple sclerosis. With 2 bases removed from V and 0 bases from J, the gap between germline ends came to 8 bases. Germline V gene data show CDR1 as SGHNT and CDR2 as YYREEE (reference sequence). CDR3 length equals 15 residues. Measured with immunoSEQ multiplex PCR; TCRdb has only the in-frame clones, and not every one. This sample has about 50,000 clones, with 90% to 95% found just once. The rearrangement joins TRBV5-4 to TRBJ2-2; tentative D call: TRBD2 (6 bases). This receptor was taken from a female donor with multiple sclerosis, enrolled in a pregnancy study. The specimen comprised CD4+ T cells from peripheral blood mononuclear cells, sampled after pregnancy. The chain's CDR3 is CASSFGGTNTGELFF. The CDR3 DNA reads TGTGCCAGCAGCTTTGGAGGGACGAACACCGGGGAGCTGTTTTTT. Full variable domain (rest looked up from reference TRBV5-4 and TRBJ2-2): ETGVTQSPTHLIKTRGQQVTLRCSSQSGHNTVSWYQQALGQGPQFIFQYYREEENGRGNFPPRFSGLQFPNYSSELNVNALELDDSALYLCASSFGGTNTGELFFGEGSRLTVL.